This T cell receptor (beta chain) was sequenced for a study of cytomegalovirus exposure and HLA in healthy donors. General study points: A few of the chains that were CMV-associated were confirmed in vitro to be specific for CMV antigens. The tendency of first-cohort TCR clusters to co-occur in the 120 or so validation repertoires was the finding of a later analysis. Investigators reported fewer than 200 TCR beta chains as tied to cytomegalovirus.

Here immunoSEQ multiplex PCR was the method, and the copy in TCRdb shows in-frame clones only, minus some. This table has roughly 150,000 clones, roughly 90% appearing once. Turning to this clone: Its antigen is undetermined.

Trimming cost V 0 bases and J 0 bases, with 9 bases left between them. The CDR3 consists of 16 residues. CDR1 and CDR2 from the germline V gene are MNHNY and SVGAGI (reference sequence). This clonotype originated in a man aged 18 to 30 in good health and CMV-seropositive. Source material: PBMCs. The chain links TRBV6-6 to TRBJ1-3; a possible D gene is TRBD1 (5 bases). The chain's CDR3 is CASSYSDSSSGNTIYF. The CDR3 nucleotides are TGTGCCAGCAGTTACTCTGACAGCAGCTCTGGAAACACCATATATTTT.